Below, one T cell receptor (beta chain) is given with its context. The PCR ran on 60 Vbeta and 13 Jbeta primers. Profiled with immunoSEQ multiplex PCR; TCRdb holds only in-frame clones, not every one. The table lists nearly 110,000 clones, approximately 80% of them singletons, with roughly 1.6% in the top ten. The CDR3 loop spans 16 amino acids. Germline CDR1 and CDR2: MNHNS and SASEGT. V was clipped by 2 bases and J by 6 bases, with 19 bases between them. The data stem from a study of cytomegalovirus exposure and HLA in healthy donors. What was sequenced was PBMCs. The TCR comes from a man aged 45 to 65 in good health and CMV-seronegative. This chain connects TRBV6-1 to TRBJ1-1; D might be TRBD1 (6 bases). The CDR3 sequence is CASSELQGRGRSEAFF. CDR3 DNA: TGTGCCAGCAGTGAATTACAGGGTAGGGGTAGGTCTGAAGCTTTCTTT.